The T cell receptor (beta chain) described here comes from a study of cytomegalovirus exposure and HLA in healthy donors. Study-wide results and caveats: In vitro testing confirmed a few CMV-associated chains as specific for CMV antigens.

TCRdb's table, derived via immunoSEQ multiplex PCR, lists solely in-frame clones and lacks some. There are some 64,000 clones in the sample; about 95% occur only once, and 1.2% lies in the top ten. The CDR3 has 17 amino acids. Germline V gives CDR1 LGHNA, CDR2 YSLEER. Trimming left V 3 bases short and J 5 bases short, with 22 bases between. Of note for this clone: Antigen specificity is unknown.

The TCR originated in a woman between 18 and 29 years old in good health and CMV-seronegative. The V gene is TRBV4-3, the J gene TRBJ2-5; perhaps TRBD2 as D (9 bases). Specimen: PBMCs. CDR3 bases: TGCGCCAGCAGCCAGGCCAGGGGGCGGGGGGGCCCGGAGACCCAGTACTTC. Residues: CASSQARGRGGPETQYF.